These 25 T cell receptor beta chains share one sample of origin, sequenced in a study of blood T cell repertoires in COVID-19. The method was immunoSEQ multiplex PCR; TCRdb's version includes in-frame clones alone and lacks a portion of them. The repertoire has around 170,000 clones, roughly nine tenths of them found once; the top ten carry 1.5% to 2%. Material: peripheral blood. Source of these receptors: a man aged 18-30 years who had recovered from COVID-19.

This clone appeared once. The rearrangement uses TRBV30 and TRBJ1-1; 7 bases are a match to TRBD1. After removal of 4 bases from V and 6 bases from J, the junction contained 5 bases not matched to a gene. The CDR3 covers 12 residues. Germline V CDR1 and CDR2: GTSNPN, SVGIG (reference sequence). Here the CDR3 DNA reads TGTGCCTGGAAGGGGACAGCACCTGAAGCTTTCTTT. Amino acid sequence: CAWKGTAPEAFF.

The count of this clone is one. V is TRBV19 and J is TRBJ1-5, with D maybe TRBD1 (5 bases). Germline V gives CDR1 LNHDA, CDR2 SQIVND (reference sequence). This CDR3 contains 13 residues. The V and J ends lost 7 bases and 5 bases respectively, with 12 bases between them. The CDR3 DNA sequence: TGTGCCAGTACCAGGGATCGGGATCAGCCCCAGCATTTT. This codes for CASTRDRDQPQHF.

This rearrangement joins TRBV19 to TRBJ2-1; 11 bases are a match to TRBD1. The CDR3 loop spans 15 amino acids. CDR1 and CDR2 from the germline V gene are LNHDA and SQIVND (reference sequence). V was clipped by 4 bases and J by 9 bases; unmatched bases: 8. As DNA, the CDR3 is TGTGCCAGTAGTAGCGGGACAGGGGGACGCATTGAGCAGTTCTTC. Its translation is CASSSGTGGRIEQFF. Together with reference TRBV19 and TRBJ2-1, the CDR3 gives the full variable domain: DGGITQSPKYLFRKEGQNVTLSCEQNLNHDAMYWYRQDPGQGLRLIYYSQIVNDFQKGDIAEGYSVSREKKESFPLTVTSAQKNPTAFYLCASSSGTGGRIEQFFGPGTRLTVL.

This sequence joins TRBV27 and TRBJ1-1; D might be TRBD1 (5 bases). With 5 bases removed from V and 0 bases from J, the gap between germline ends came to 13 bases. The CDR3 contains 15 residues. Germline-derived CDR1 and CDR2 are MNHEY and SMNVEV (reference sequence). CDR3 bases: TGTGCCAGCAGTACGAACAGGTACATGAACACTGAAGCTTTCTTT. This sequence encodes CASSTNRYMNTEAFF.

The rearrangement joins TRBV6-6 to TRBJ1-1, with no clear D. This CDR3 contains 13 residues. CDR1 is MNHNY and CDR2 is SVGAGI in the germline V gene (reference sequence). V lost 6 bases and J lost 7, with 15 bases in between. The CDR3 sequence: CASRIAGLDEAFF. The CDR3 DNA reads as TGTGCCAGCAGAATCGCGGGTCTAGATGAAGCTTTCTTT.

The V and J genes are TRBV27 and TRBJ2-7, with 7 bases fitting TRBD1. The length of the CDR3 is 14 residues. Trimming took 5 bases from V and 4 from J; bases not matched to a gene: 8. Germline V lookup: CDR1 MNHEY, CDR2 SMNVEV (reference sequence). CDR3 nucleotides: TGTGCCAGCAGTCCCGGGACAGCCGTTTACGAGCAGTACTTC. As protein: CASSPGTAVYEQYF.

The count of this clone is one. This sequence joins TRBV6-6 and TRBJ1-4; D might be TRBD1 (6 bases). There are 13 residues in the CDR3. V lost 11 bases to trimming and J lost 8 bases, with 18 bases between them. In germline, CDR1 is MNHNY, CDR2 SVGAGI (reference sequence). The CDR3 sequence: CARRGGAGEKLFF. CDR3 bases: TGTGCCCGCCGGGGGGGGGCGGGAGAAAAACTGTTTTTT.

The V gene is TRBV7-2, the J gene TRBJ2-5, with unresolved D. Germline CDR1 is SGHTA and CDR2 is FQGNSA. This CDR3 is built from 15 residues. V was pared by 4 bases and J by 2 bases, with 14 bases between. As DNA, the CDR3 is TGTGCCAGCAGCTACCCCCCGCCCAGGCAAGAGACCCAGTACTTC. Its translation: CASSYPPPRQETQYF.

The rearrangement joins TRBV18 to TRBJ2-7, with D possibly being TRBD2 (5 bases). Germline CDR1 and CDR2: KGHSH and LQKENI. This CDR3 contains 13 residues. Trimming left V 4 bases short and J 6 bases short, with 13 bases between. CDR3 in DNA: TGTGCCAGCTCACTCGGACGGGATCGCGAGCAGTACTTC. Translating it yields CASSLGRDREQYF.

The V gene is TRBV5-6, the J gene TRBJ2-2; the D gene is possibly TRBD1 (5 bases). The V gene lost 0 bases and the J gene lost 2 bases, with 11 bases spanning the gap. Looked up from germline, CDR1 is SGHDT and CDR2 is YYEEEE. CDR3 size: 16 residues. In nucleotides, the CDR3 is TGTGCCAGCAGCTTGGGTCAGGGTTCCAACACCGGGGAGCTGTTTTTT. This sequence encodes CASSLGQGSNTGELFF. Full variable domain (missing parts from reference TRBV5-6 and TRBJ2-2): DAGVTQSPTHLIKTRGQQVTLRCSPKSGHDTVSWYQQALGQGPQFIFQYYEEEERQRGNFPDRFSGHQFPNYSSELNVNALLLGDSALYLCASSLGQGSNTGELFFGEGSRLTVL.

The rearrangement joins TRBV25-1 to TRBJ1-5; TRBD1 might be the D (5 bases). With 1 base removed from V and 3 bases from J, the gap between germline ends came to 16 bases. CDR1 is MGHDK, CDR2 SYGVNS, per germline. CDR3 length equals 17 residues. The CDR3 loop reads CASSESATGALNQPQHF. The CDR3 nucleotides read TGTGCCAGCAGTGAATCTGCAACAGGCGCCCTCAATCAGCCCCAGCATTTT.

The chain uses TRBV20-1 and TRBJ2-3; possible D gene TRBD2, 5 bases. Germline-derived CDR1 and CDR2 are DFQATT and SNEGSKA (reference sequence). CDR3 length: 11 amino acids. Written as DNA, the CDR3 is TGCAGGGATACTAGTCTCGGTACGCAGTATTTT. Translated: CRDTSLGTQYF.

The CDR3 DNA sequence: TGTGCCAGTAGTCGTCGGGACTGGAATCAGCCCCAGCATTTT. Residues: CASSRRDWNQPQHF. The chain recombines TRBV19 with TRBJ1-5; D is perhaps TRBD1 (5 bases). Trimming stripped 5 bases from V and 4 bases from J, with 12 bases between. Looked up from germline, CDR1 is LNHDA and CDR2 is SQIVND (reference sequence). This CDR3 is 14 amino acids long.

V and J are TRBV6-5 and TRBJ2-7; TRBD1 matches 7 bases. V lost 10 bases and J lost 0; bases outside the gene matches: 6. This CDR3 is 13 amino acids long. Germline CDR1 and CDR2: MNHEY and SVGAGI. Written as DNA, the CDR3 is TGTGCCATCCTTCAGGGGGTCTCCTACGAGCAGTACTTC. Amino acids: CAILQGVSYEQYF.

The chain employs TRBV2 and TRBJ2-5, with 8 bases lining up with TRBD2. The CDR3 spans 16 residues. Germline V CDR1 and CDR2: SNHLY, FYNNEI. V trimming: 6 bases; J trimming: 1 base; junction bases outside the gene matches: 10. CDR3 in DNA: TGTGCCAGCAGCTCCCAACTAGCGGCTAGCCAAGAGACCCAGTACTTC. Translation: CASSSQLAASQETQYF.

The V gene is TRBV5-6, the J gene TRBJ2-5; D may be TRBD2 (5 bases). V lost 4 bases, J lost 9 bases, and 16 bases lay in between. From germline, CDR1 is SGHDT and CDR2 YYEEEE. The CDR3 is 13 residues long. The CDR3 DNA sequence: TGTGCCAGCAGCCTGAACGGGGATTATCCCCAGTACTTC. It translates to CASSLNGDYPQYF.

The chain is built from TRBV18 and TRBJ2-1, with 7 nucleotides matching TRBD2. CDR1 is KGHSH, CDR2 LQKENI, per germline. The CDR3 spans 15 residues. J gave up 6 bases and V 3 bases, and 8 bases lay outside the gene matches. CDR3 sequence reads: CASSPAGVMGNEQFF. The DNA for the CDR3 is TGTGCCAGCTCACCGGCGGGAGTTATGGGCAATGAGCAGTTCTTC. The complete variable domain, with remaining parts taken from reference TRBV18 and TRBJ2-1, reads NAGVMQNPRHLVRRRGQEARLRCSPMKGHSHVYWYRQLPEEGLKFMVYLQKENIIDESGMPKERFSAEFPKEGPSILRIQQVVRGDSAAYFCASSPAGVMGNEQFFGPGTRLTVL.

Here the CDR3 reads CASSVLVNTEAFF. CDR3 coding DNA: TGTGCCAGCAGCGTTTTAGTGAACACTGAAGCTTTCTTT. The V gene is TRBV9, the J gene TRBJ1-1, with no clear D. Germline CDR1 is SGDLS and CDR2 is YYNGEE. The length of the CDR3 is 13 residues. V shed 2 bases and J shed 0 bases, with 5 bases lying between them.

The chain uses TRBV5-1 and TRBJ1-1, with D perhaps TRBD1 (6 bases). The CDR3 contains 15 residues. Trimming left V 0 bases short and J 1 base short, with 10 bases between. CDR1 SGHRS and CDR2 YFSETQ come from the germline V gene. The CDR3 sequence: CASSLAWTENTEAFF. Here the CDR3 DNA reads TGCGCCAGCAGCTTGGCCTGGACAGAGAACACTGAAGCTTTCTTT.

There are a few counts of this clone. The gene calls are TRBV6-2 or TRBV6-3 and TRBJ1-1; D gene unclear. The CDR3 spans 14 residues. Deletions cut 2 bases from V and 0 bases from J, with 7 bases between. In germline, CDR1 is MNHEY, CDR2 SVGEGT. The CDR3 reads CASSYGHMNTEAFF. The CDR3 DNA reads as TGTGCCAGCAGTTACGGCCACATGAACACTGAAGCTTTCTTT.

J is TRBJ1-2 and V is TRBV2, with D possibly matching TRBD1 (6 bases). The germline CDR1 and CDR2 sequences are SNHLY and FYNNEI. V was pared by 0 bases and J by 1 base, with 15 bases between. The CDR3 has 17 residues. CDR3: CASSEAPRQGINYGYTF. The CDR3 DNA reads TGTGCCAGCAGTGAAGCGCCCCGGCAGGGGATTAACTATGGCTACACCTTC.

CDR3 coding DNA: TGTGCCAGCACCTTGACTAATGAAAAACTGTTTTTT. Its protein product is CASTLTNEKLFF. V is TRBV2 and J is TRBJ1-4; D gene unclear. This CDR3 is built from 12 residues. V was trimmed by 7 bases and J by 2 bases, leaving 5 bases between them. CDR1 is SNHLY and CDR2 is FYNNEI in the germline V gene.

This chain joins TRBV9 and TRBJ2-1; the D gene is possibly TRBD2 (6 bases). Germline V gene lookup returns CDR1 SGDLS and CDR2 YYNGEE. The CDR3 covers 14 residues. Trimming took 4 bases from V and 8 from J, leaving 16 bases between them. CDR3 sequence reads: CASSRDLGFYEQFF. The CDR3 DNA sequence: TGTGCCAGCAGCCGGGACTTGGGGTTTTATGAGCAGTTCTTC.

The rearrangement uses TRBV30 and TRBJ1-2, with a possible D match to TRBD1 (5 bases). Germline lookup yields CDR1 GTSNPN and CDR2 SVGIG (reference sequence). The germline V and J ends were trimmed by 2 bases and 3 bases, with 10 bases remaining between them. The CDR3 is made up of 13 amino acids. CDR3 coding DNA: TGTGCCTGGAGTCCCGGGGGGGACTATGGCTACACCTTC. Amino acid sequence: CAWSPGGDYGYTF.

In this sample, this clone turned up once. The chain carries TRBV6-2 or TRBV6-3 and TRBJ2-4, with 7 bases lining up with TRBD2. The length of the CDR3 is 15 residues. Germline assignment: CDR1 MNHEY and CDR2 SVGEGT. With 4 bases clipped from V and 1 base from J, the junction kept 4 bases outside the gene matches. The CDR3 region is CASSSGGEAKNIQYF. CDR3 in DNA: TGTGCCAGCAGTTCTGGGGGGGAGGCCAAAAACATTCAGTACTTC.